This TCR beta chain is from a study of T cells after yellow fever vaccination. Findings and limits, study-wide: A secondary response was less intense yet reached its peak sooner, at day 5 versus 15. Subsequent to the booster, the majority of primary-vaccination clones reappeared (96% CD4, about 90% CD8).

Germline CDR1 is SGDLS and CDR2 is YYNGEE. V was trimmed by 0 bases and J by 3 bases, leaving 18 bases between them. This CDR3 spans 17 amino acids. A universal primer site and UMIs were added as TCR cDNA was made by 5'RACE template switching. MiXCR was run by TCRdb on the 5' RACE reads, yielding one entry per CDR3 protein. The sample includes roughly 340,000 distinct CDR3 sequences, 3% to 4.5% of them seen just once. Details on this clonotype: Its matching antigen is unknown.

The chain joins TRBV9 to TRBJ1-1; D gene uncertain. The TCR comes from a man aged 18 to 35 who received the YFV17D yellow fever vaccine. The sample consisted of PBMCs, taken 5 days after the yellow fever booster vaccination. CDR3 in amino acids: CASSVVPGRTRDTEAFF. The CDR3 nucleotides read TGTGCCAGCAGCGTAGTTCCCGGGAGGACTAGGGACACTGAAGCTTTCTTT.